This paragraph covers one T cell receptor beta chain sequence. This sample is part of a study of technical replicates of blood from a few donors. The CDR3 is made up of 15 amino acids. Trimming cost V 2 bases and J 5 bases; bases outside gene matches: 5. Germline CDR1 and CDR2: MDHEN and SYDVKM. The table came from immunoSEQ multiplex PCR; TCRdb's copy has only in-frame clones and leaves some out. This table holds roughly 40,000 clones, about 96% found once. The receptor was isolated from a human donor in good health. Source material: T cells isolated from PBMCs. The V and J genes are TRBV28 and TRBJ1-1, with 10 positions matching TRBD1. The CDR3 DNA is TGTGCCAGCAGTTTAAGCAGACAGGGGGCGACTGAAGCTTTCTTT. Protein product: CASSLSRQGATEAFF.